The clone carrying this TCR beta chain was counted many times. The data belong to a study of human T cells and chemical hapten exposure. TCRdb re-derived calls from the 5' RACE reads in MiXCR, one entry per CDR3 protein. The sample lists 150,000 or so distinct CDR3 sequences, 4.1% occurring once. Blood, whole and unfractionated, served as the source for total RNA extraction. Germline V gene data show CDR1 as SGHTA and CDR2 as FQGNSA. The CDR3 contains 16 residues. The V gene lost 3 bases and the J gene lost 2 bases, with 17 bases spanning the gap. The chain links TRBV7-2 to TRBJ2-7, with D perhaps TRBD1 or TRBD2 (6 bases each). This receptor was identified in a female donor in good health. CDR3 region: CASSLRGGTPTYEQYF. The CDR3 coding sequence is TGTGCCAGCAGCTTGCGTGGGGGGACACCCACCTACGAGCAGTACTTC.